This T cell receptor (beta chain) was retrieved from a study of cytomegalovirus exposure and HLA in healthy donors. The PCR made use of 60 Vbeta and 13 Jbeta primers. As originally analysed: Unique TCR beta chains numbered about 79 million in a later analysis, with roughly 10 million shared. The method was immunoSEQ multiplex PCR; TCRdb's version includes in-frame clones alone and lacks a portion of them. From that table come the V and J calls and clone size; the DNA was used to work out D and trimming. The sample has over 95,000 clones, less than 80% seen once. To note about this clone: Its antigen is not known.

Study observations and caveats: Later analysis suggested most CMV-associated TCR beta chains were HLA-restricted. When analyzed later, a missense DCLRE1C variant was found to be linked to TCR beta V- and J-gene trimming. Several of the most significant clusters appeared linked to common viral pathogens, based on a later analysis.

The sample taken for sequencing was PBMCs. This clonotype originated in a middle-aged woman in good health and CMV-seropositive.

DNA for the CDR3: TGCAGCGTTGAAGATCCAGGGGGCTATGGCTACACCTTC. Protein sequence: CSVEDPGGYGYTF. The chain links TRBV29-1 to TRBJ1-2; 7 nucleotides align to TRBD1. Germline V gene lookup returns CDR1 SQVTM and CDR2 ANQGSEA. CDR3 length equals 13 residues. Trimming at V came to 0 bases and at J to 4 bases, leaving 2 bases not matched to a gene. Looking up the rest from reference TRBV29-1 and TRBJ1-2 gives the full variable domain: SAVISQKPSRDICQRGTSLTIQCQVDSQVTMMFWYRQQPGQSLTLIATANQGSEATYESGFVIDKFPISRPNLTFSTLTVSNMSPEDSSIYLCSVEDPGGYGYTFGSGTRLTVV.